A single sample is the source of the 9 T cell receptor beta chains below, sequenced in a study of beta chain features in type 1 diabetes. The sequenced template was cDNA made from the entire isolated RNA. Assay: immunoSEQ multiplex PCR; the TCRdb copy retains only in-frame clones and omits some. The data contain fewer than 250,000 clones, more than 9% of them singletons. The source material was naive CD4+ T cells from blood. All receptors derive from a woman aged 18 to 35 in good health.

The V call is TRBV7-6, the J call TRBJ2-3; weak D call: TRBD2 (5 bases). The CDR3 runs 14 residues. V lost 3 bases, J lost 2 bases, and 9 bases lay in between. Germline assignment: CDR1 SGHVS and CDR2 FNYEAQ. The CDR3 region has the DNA TGTGCCAGCAGCTTCGGACGGGACACAGATACGCAGTATTTT. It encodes CASSFGRDTDTQYF.

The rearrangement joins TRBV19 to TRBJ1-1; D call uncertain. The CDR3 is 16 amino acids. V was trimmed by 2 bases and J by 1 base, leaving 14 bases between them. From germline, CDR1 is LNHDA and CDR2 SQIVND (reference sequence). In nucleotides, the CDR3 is TGTGCCAGTAGTATATCGGGGAGCAAAACGAACACTGAAGCTTTCTTT. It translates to CASSISGSKTNTEAFF.

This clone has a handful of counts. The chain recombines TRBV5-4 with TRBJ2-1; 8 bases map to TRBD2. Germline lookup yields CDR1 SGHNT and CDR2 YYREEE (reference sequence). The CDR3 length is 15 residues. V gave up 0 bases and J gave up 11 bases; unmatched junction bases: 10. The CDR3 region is CASSLGGSGADQQFF. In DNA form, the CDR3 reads TGTGCCAGCAGCTTGGGGGGTAGCGGGGCAGACCAGCAGTTCTTC.

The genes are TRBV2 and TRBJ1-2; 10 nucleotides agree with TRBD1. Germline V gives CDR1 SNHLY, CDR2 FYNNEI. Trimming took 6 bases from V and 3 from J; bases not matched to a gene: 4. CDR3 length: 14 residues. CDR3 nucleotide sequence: TGTGCCAGCAGGCTGACAGGGGGCGACTATGGCTACACCTTC. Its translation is CASRLTGGDYGYTF.

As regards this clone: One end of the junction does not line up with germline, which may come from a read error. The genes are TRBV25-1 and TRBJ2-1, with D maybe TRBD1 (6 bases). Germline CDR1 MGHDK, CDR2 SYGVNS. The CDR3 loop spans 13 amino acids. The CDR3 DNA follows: TGTGCCAGCAGTGTCCATAGCGATAGGGGGAAGATCTTC. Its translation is CASSVHSDRGKIF.

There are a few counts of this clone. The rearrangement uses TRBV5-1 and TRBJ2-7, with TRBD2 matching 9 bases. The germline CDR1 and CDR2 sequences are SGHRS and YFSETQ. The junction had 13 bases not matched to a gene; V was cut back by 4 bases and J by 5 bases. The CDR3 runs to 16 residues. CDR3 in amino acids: CASSRYSGTSPHEQYF. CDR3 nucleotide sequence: TGCGCCAGCAGCAGGTATTCCGGGACTAGCCCCCACGAGCAGTACTTC.

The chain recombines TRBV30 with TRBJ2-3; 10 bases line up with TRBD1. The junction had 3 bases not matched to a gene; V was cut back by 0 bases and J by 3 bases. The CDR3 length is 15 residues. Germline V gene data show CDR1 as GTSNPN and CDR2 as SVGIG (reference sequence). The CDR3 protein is CAWSVRDRGTDTQYF. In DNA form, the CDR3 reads TGTGCCTGGAGTGTACGGGACAGGGGTACAGATACGCAGTATTTT. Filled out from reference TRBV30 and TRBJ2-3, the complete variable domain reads SQTIHQWPATLVQPVGSPLSLECTVEGTSNPNLYWYRQAAGRGLQLLFYSVGIGQISSEVPQNLSASRPQDRQFILSSKKLLLSDSGFYLCAWSVRDRGTDTQYFGPGTRLTVL.

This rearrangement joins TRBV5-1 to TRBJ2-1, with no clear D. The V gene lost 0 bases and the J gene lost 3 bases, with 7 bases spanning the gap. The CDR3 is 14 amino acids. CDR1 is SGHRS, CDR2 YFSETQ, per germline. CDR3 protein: CASSLANSYNEQFF. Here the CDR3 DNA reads TGCGCCAGCAGCTTGGCGAACAGCTACAATGAGCAGTTCTTC.

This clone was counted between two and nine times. The CDR3: CASVGLAGGAEQFF. In DNA form, the CDR3 reads TGTGCCAGCGTGGGACTAGCGGGGGGAGCTGAGCAGTTCTTC. The V gene is TRBV6-1, the J gene TRBJ2-1; 15 bases agree with TRBD2. This CDR3 spans 14 amino acids. V shed 8 bases, J shed 9 bases, and the junction held 5 bases outside the gene matches. The germline V gene has CDR1 MNHNS and CDR2 SASEGT.